The present TCR beta chain was sequenced within a study of T-cell reconstitution after alpha-beta-depleted transplantation in children. Whole-study results and caveats: At one year after transplant, newly produced T cells mostly accounted for T-cell counts and diversity. At day 60, the high TCRbeta diversity found in some patients originated from recipient T cells and thymic progenitors that had survived.

This clonotype was recorded a few times. Antigen specificity is unknown. Per the germline V gene, CDR1 is KGHDR and CDR2 is SFDVKD. After removal of 9 bases from V and 4 bases from J, the junction contained 2 bases not matched to a gene. CDR3 length: 13 residues. A TCRbeta library incorporating unique molecular identifiers was prepared. TCRdb independently ran MiXCR on the PCR reads; one entry per CDR3 protein. The data show 250,000 to 350,000 distinct CDR3 sequences, with approximately 23% seen just once and roughly 11% held by the top ten. The specimen comprised PBMCs, mostly from graft donor cells, sampled 180 days after TCRalphabeta/CD19-depleted stem cell transplant. The TCR comes from a male patient aged 5 to 17 who had a stem cell transplant for acute lymphoblastic leukemia, so the T cells may come from the graft donor. J is TRBJ1-5 and V is TRBV24-1, with 10 bases that match TRBD1. CDR3 in amino acids: CATQDRGNQPQHF. CDR3 coding DNA: TGTGCCACCCAGGACAGGGGGAATCAGCCCCAGCATTTT.